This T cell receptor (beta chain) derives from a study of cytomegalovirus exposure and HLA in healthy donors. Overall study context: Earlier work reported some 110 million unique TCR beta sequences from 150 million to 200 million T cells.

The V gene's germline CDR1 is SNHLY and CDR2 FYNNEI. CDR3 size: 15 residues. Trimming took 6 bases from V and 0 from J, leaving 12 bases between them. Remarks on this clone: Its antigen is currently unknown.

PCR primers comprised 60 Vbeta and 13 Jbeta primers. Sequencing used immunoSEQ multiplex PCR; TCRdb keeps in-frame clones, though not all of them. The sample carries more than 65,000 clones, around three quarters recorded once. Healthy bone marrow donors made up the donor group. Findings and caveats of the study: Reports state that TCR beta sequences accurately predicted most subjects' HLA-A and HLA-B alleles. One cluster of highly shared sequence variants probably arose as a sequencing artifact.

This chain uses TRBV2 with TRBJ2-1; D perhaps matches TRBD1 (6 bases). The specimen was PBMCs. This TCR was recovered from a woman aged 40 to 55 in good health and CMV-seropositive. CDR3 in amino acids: CASRGEQGSYNEQFF. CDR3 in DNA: TGTGCCAGCAGAGGGGAACAGGGCTCCTACAATGAGCAGTTCTTC.